The source of this TCR beta chain is a study of blood T cell repertoires in COVID-19. The wider study: Nucleic acid was either cDNA or gDNA, and it came from T cells, B-cell-depleted T cells, or PBMCs.

TCRdb keeps only in-frame clones here, not all; method: immunoSEQ multiplex PCR. This table holds 250,000 to 300,000 clones, 70% to 90% found once. After removal of 2 bases from V and 7 bases from J, the junction contained 3 bases not matched to a gene. The length of the CDR3 is 15 residues. CDR1 is KGHSH and CDR2 is LQKENI in the germline V gene. Sequenced material: peripheral blood. The chain is built from TRBV18 and TRBJ1-5, with 12 bases lining up with TRBD1. The source is a woman in her seventies with acute or convalescent COVID-19. The CDR3 spells CASSPGTGGIQPQHF. CDR3 nucleotides: TGTGCCAGCTCACCAGGGACAGGGGGCATCCAGCCCCAGCATTTT.